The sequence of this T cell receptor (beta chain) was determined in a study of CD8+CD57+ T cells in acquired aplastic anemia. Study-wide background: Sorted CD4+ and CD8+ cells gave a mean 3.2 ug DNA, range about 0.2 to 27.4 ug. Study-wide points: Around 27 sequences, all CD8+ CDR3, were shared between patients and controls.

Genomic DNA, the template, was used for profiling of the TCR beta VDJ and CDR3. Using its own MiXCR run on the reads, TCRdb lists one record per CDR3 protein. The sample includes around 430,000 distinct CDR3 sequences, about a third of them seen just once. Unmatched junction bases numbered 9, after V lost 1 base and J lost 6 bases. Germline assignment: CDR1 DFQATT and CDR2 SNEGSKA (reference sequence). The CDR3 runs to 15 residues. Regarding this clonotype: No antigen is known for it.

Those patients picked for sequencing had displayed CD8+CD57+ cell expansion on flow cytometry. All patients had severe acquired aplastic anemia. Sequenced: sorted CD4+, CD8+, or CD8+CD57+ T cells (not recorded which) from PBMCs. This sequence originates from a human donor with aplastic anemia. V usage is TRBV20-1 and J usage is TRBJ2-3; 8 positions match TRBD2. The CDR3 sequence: CSARGIGRAPDTQYF. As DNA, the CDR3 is TGCAGTGCTAGAGGGATCGGGAGGGCCCCGGATACGCAGTATTTT.